This T cell receptor beta chain was recovered during a study of cytomegalovirus exposure and HLA in healthy donors. With 60 Vbeta and 13 Jbeta primers, the PCR was carried out. The repertoire was sequenced with immunoSEQ multiplex PCR; TCRdb's copy has only in-frame clones and lacks some. The sample's table shows 25,000 to 30,000 clones. The V gene lost 4 bases and the J gene lost 9 bases, with 13 bases spanning the gap. Per the germline V gene, CDR1 is MGHDK and CDR2 is SYGVNS. The CDR3 is made up of 14 amino acids. Everyone who donated was a healthy bone marrow donor. Donors sampled were nominally healthy, though unrecorded immune exposures were likely. Study-wide results and caveats: Among the sequence variants, a highly shared cluster was likely an artifact of sequencing. In a later analysis, DRB1 alleles had the most associated TCRs; HLA-C alleles the fewest.

On this clone itself: Its antigen is still unknown.

Sequenced material: PBMCs. V is TRBV25-1 and J is TRBJ1-6; D is perhaps TRBD1 (6 bases). This TCR was recovered from a man aged 25 to 40 in good health and CMV-seronegative. CDR3 bases: TGTGCCAGCAGTGGACCGGGACACTCTTCACCCCTCCACTTT. Translation: CASSGPGHSSPLHF.